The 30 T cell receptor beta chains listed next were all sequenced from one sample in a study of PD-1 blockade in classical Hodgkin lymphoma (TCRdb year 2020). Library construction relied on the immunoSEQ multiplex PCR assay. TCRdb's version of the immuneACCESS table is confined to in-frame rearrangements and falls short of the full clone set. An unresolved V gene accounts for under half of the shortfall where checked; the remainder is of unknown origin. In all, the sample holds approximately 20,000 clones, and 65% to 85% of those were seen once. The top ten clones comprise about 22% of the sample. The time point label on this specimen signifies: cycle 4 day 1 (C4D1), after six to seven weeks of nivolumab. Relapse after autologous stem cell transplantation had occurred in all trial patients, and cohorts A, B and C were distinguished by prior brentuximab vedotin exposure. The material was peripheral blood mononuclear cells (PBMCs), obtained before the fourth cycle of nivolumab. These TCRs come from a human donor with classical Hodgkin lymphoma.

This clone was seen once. CDR3 sequence (DNA): TGTGCCAGCAGCCCGGGACTAGCTCCCTCAGATACGCAGTATTTT. This gives the protein CASSPGLAPSDTQYF. The gene calls are TRBV11-2 and TRBJ2-3; 9 bases are a match to TRBD2. V shed 5 bases, J shed 4 bases, and the junction held 7 bases outside the gene matches. The CDR3 loop spans 15 amino acids. The germline CDR1 and CDR2 sequences are SGHAT and FQNNGV.

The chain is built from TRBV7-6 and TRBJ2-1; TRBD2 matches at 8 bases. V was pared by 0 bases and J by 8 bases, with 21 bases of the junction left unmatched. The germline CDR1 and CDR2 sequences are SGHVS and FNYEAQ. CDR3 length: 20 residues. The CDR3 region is CASSLAGGPLAGLLVDEQFF. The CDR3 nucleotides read TGTGCCAGCAGCTTAGCTGGGGGCCCCTTAGCGGGATTACTTGTCGATGAGCAGTTCTTC.

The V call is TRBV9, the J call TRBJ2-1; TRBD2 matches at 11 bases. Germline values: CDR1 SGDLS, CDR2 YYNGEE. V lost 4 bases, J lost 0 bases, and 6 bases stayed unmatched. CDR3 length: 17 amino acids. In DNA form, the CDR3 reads TGTGCCAGCAGCAAAACGGGACTAGCGGACTCCTACAATGAGCAGTTCTTC. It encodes CASSKTGLADSYNEQFF.

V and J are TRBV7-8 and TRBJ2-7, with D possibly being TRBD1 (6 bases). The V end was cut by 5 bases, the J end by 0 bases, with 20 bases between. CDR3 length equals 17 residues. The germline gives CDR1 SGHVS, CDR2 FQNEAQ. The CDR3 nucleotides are TGTGCCAGCAGCAGCCACAGGGTTTTGAGGGGCTCCTACGAGCAGTACTTC. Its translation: CASSSHRVLRGSYEQYF.

In DNA form, the CDR3 reads TGTGCCAGCTCACCGCTAGGAGGATTCAATGAAAAACTGTTTTTT. Protein product: CASSPLGGFNEKLFF. The rearrangement uses TRBV18 and TRBJ1-4; no clear D. V shed 3 bases and J shed 5 bases, with 13 bases lying between them. Per germline, CDR1 KGHSH and CDR2 LQKENI. The CDR3 spans 15 residues.

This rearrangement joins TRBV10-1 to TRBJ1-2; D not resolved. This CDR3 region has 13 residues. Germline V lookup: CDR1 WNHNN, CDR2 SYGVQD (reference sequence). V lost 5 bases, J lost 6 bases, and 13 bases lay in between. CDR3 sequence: CASSLRQADGYTF. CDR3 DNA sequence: TGCGCCAGCAGTCTACGCCAAGCGGATGGCTACACCTTC.

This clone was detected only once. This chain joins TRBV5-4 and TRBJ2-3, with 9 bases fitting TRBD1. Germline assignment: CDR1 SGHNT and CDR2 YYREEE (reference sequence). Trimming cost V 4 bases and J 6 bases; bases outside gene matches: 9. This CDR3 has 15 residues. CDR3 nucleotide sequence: TGTGCCAGCAGCCGGGTTTTACAGGGGGCGGATACGCAGTATTTT. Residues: CASSRVLQGADTQYF.

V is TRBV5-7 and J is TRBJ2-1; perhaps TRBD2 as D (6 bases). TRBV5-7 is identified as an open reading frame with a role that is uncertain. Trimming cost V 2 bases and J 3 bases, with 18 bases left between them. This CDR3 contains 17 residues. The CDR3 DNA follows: TGTGCCAGCAGCTTATTCTCTCCTCGCGGGAACTACAATGAGCAGTTCTTC. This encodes CASSLFSPRGNYNEQFF.

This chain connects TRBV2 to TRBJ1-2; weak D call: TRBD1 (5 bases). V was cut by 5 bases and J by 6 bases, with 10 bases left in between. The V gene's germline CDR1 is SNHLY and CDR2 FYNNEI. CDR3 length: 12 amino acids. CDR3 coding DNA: TGTGCCAGCAGTATTTCAGGGAATGGCTACACCTTC. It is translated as CASSISGNGYTF. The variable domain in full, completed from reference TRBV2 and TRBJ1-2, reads EPEVTQTPSHQVTQMGQEVILRCVPISNHLYFYWYRQILGQKVEFLVSFYNNEISEKSEIFDDQFSVERPDGSNFTLKIRSTKLEDSAMYFCASSISGNGYTFGSGTRLTVV.

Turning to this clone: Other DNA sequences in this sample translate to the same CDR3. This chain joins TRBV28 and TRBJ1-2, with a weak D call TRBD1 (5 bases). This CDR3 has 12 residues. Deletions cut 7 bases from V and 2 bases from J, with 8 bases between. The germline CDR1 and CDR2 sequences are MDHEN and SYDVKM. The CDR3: CASNRGNYGYTF. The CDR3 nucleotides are TGTGCCAGCAATCGGGGCAACTATGGCTACACCTTC.

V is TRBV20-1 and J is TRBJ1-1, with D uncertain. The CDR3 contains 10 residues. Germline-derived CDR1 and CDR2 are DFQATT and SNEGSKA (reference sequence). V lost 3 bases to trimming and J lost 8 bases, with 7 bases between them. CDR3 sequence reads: CSASAQEAFF. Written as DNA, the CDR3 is TGCAGTGCTAGCGCTCAGGAAGCTTTCTTT.

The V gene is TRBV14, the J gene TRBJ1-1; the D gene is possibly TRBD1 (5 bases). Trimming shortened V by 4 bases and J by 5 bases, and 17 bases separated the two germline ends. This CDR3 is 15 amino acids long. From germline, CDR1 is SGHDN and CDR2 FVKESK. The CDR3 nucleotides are TGTGCCAGCAGCCCCCGTTGGCAGGGTCATACTGAAGCTTTCTTT. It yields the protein CASSPRWQGHTEAFF.

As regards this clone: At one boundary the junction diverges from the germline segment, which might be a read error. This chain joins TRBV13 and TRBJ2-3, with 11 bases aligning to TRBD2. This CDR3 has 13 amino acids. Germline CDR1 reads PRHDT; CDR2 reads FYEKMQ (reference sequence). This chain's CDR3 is CASSPSGLAASSF. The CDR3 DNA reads TGTGCCAGCAGCCCCTCGGGACTAGCGGCGTCATCTTTT.

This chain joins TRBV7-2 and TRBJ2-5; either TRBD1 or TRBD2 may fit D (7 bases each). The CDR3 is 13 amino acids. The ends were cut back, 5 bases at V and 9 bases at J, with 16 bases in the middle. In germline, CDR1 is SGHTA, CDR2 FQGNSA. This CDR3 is CASSPRPGGAQYF. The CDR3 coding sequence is TGTGCCAGCAGCCCCCGGCCAGGGGGGGCCCAGTACTTC.

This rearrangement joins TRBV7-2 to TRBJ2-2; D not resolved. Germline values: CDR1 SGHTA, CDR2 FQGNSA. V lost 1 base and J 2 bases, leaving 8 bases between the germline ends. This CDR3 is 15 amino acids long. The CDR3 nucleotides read TGTGCCAGCAGCTTAGATGGGCACAACACCGGGGAGCTGTTTTTT. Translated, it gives CASSLDGHNTGELFF.

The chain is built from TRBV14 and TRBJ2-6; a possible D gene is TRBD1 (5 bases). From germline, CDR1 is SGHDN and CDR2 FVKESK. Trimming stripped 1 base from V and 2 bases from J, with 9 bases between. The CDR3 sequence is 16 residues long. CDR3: CASSQGRRAGANVLTF. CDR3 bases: TGTGCCAGCAGCCAAGGGCGCAGGGCTGGGGCCAACGTCCTGACTTTC.

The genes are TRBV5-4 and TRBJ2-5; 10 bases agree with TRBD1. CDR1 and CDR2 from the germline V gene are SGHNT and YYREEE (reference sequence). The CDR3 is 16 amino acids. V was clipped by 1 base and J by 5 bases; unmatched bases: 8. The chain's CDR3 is CASSLWRTGGRETQYF. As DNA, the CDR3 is TGTGCCAGCAGCTTGTGGCGGACAGGGGGGAGGGAGACCCAGTACTTC.

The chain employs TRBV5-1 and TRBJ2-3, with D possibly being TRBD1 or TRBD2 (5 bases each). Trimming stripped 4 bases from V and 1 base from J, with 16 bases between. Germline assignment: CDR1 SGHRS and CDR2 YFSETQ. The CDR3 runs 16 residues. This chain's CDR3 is CASSGRDREGTDTQYF. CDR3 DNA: TGCGCCAGCAGCGGCCGGGACCGCGAGGGCACAGATACGCAGTATTTT.

CDR3 loop: CASSQDITGGEQYF. CDR3 sequence (DNA): TGCGCCAGCAGCCAAGATATCACAGGAGGGGAGCAGTACTTC. The chain carries TRBV4-1 and TRBJ2-7; a weak D match, TRBD2 (6 bases). The CDR3 runs 14 residues. V lost 0 bases to trimming and J lost 7 bases, with 13 bases between them. The germline V gene has CDR1 MGHRA and CDR2 YSYEKL.

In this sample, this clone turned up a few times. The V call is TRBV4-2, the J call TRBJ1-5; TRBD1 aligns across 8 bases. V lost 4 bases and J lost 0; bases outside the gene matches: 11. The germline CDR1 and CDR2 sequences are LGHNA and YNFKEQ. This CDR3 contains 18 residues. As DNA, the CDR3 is TGTGCCAGCAGCCTTCAGGGCTTCCAGGGGGCTAGCAATCAGCCCCAGCATTTT. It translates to CASSLQGFQGASNQPQHF.

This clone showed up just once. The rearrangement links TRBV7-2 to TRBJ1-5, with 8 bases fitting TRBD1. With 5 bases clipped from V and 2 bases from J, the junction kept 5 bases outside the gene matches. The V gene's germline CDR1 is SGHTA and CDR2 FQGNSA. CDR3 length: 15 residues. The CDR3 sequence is CASSRTGFGNQPQHF. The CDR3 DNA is TGTGCCAGCAGCCGGACAGGGTTTGGCAATCAGCCCCAGCATTTT.

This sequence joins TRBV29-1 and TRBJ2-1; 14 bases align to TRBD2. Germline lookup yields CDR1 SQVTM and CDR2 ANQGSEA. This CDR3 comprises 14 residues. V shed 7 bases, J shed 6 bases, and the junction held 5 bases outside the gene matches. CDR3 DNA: TGCAGCGCCCGACTAGCGGGAGGGGTCAATGAGCAGTTCTTC. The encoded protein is CSARLAGGVNEQFF.

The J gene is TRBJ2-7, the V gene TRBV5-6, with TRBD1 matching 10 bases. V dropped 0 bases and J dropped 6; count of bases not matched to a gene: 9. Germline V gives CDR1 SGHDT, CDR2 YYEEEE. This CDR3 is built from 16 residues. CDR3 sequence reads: CASSLGTGQGTLEQYF. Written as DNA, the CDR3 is TGTGCCAGCAGCTTGGGGACGGGACAGGGGACCCTCGAGCAGTACTTC.

The CDR3 DNA reads TGTGCCAGCAGCACAGGGGGCTTTGTGTCCTACGAGCAGTACGTC. Translating it yields CASSTGGFVSYEQYV. V is TRBV28 and J is TRBJ2-7, with 9 bases aligning to TRBD1. V was clipped by 6 bases and J by 1 base; unmatched bases: 7. Germline CDR1 and CDR2: MDHEN and SYDVKM. This CDR3 is built from 15 residues.

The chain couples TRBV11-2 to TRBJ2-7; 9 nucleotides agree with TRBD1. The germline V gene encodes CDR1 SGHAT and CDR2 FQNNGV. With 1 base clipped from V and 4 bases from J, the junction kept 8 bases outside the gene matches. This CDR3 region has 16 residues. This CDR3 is CASSLGGTGPGYEQYV. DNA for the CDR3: TGTGCCAGCAGCTTAGGGGGGACAGGGCCCGGGTACGAGCAGTACGTC.

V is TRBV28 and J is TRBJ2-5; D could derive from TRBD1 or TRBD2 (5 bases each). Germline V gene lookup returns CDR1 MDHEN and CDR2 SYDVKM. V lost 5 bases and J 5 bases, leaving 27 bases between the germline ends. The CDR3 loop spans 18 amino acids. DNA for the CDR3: TGTGCCAGCAGTATGCCCACATCTGGCCTTCCGGGGCGGGAGACCCAGTACTTC. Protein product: CASSMPTSGLPGRETQYF.

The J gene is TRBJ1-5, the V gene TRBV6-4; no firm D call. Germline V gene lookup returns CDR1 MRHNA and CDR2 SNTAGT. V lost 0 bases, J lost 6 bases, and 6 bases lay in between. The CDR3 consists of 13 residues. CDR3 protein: CASSDSASQPQHF. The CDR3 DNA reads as TGTGCCAGCAGTGACTCAGCTAGTCAGCCCCAGCATTTT.

The CDR3 loop is CASSLGGSQETQYF. CDR3 coding DNA: TGTGCCAGCAGCTTAGGAGGATCCCAAGAGACCCAGTACTTC. The chain recombines TRBV7-2 with TRBJ2-5; D is uncertain. Trimming took 1 base from V and 1 from J, leaving 7 bases between them. This CDR3 is 14 amino acids long. The germline CDR1 and CDR2 sequences are SGHTA and FQGNSA.

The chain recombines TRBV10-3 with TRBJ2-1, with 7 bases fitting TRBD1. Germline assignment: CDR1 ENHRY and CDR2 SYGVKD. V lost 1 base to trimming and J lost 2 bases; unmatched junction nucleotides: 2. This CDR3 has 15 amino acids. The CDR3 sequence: CAISEFGTAYNEQFF. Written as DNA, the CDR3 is TGTGCCATCAGTGAGTTCGGGACAGCCTACAATGAGCAGTTCTTC.

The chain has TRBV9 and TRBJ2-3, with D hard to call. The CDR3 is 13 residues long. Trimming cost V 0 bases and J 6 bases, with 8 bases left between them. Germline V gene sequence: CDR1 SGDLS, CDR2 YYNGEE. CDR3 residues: CASSVDLRDTQYF. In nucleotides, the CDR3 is TGTGCCAGCAGCGTAGACCTGCGGGATACGCAGTATTTT.